This T cell receptor beta chain originates from a study of blood T cell repertoires in COVID-19. The wider study: T cells, B-cell-depleted T cells, or PBMCs provided the cDNA or gDNA that served as material.

This CDR3 has 15 residues. Deletions cut 0 bases from V and 3 bases from J, with 9 bases between. CDR1 is KGHSH, CDR2 LQKENI, per germline. Original analysis: It was from reference gene primer amplification that nucleated cell counts were estimated. Data came from immunoSEQ multiplex PCR; TCRdb stores just in-frame clones and leaves some out. The V and J calls and the clone size are those of that table, but D and trimming were determined from the DNA. There are 73,000 or so clones in the sample; 70% to 90% occur only once, and over 7.5% lies in the top ten. This sequence was found in a man aged 30 to 39 with acute or convalescent COVID-19. J is TRBJ2-1 and V is TRBV18, with a possible D match to TRBD2 (7 bases). The source material was peripheral blood. CDR3 residues: CASSPPGGVYNEQFF. The CDR3 bases are TGTGCCAGCTCACCACCAGGGGGGGTCTACAATGAGCAGTTCTTC.